This entry lists 20 T cell receptor beta chains sequenced from one sample in a study of T cell clonality in common variable immunodeficiency. Their antigens remain unidentified. Study outcomes and limitations: Fewer deletions and N-nucleotide insertions were reportedly seen in common variable immunodeficiency TCR beta sequences.

Produced via immunoSEQ multiplex PCR; TCRdb's table is partial and in-frame only. Altogether roughly 12,000 clones were found in the sample, and no singletons occur. The sequenced sample consisted of peripheral blood mononuclear cells. These receptors all come from a human donor with common variable immunodeficiency.

This clone was picked up a small number of times. The read falls 3 residues short of the CDR3 end, and the missing part is taken from the germline J gene. V gene TRBV2 combines with J gene TRBJ2-7; no firm D call. V was pared by 7 bases and J by 3 bases, with 7 bases between. The CDR3 runs to 11 residues. Germline V gene data show CDR1 as SNHLY and CDR2 as FYNNEI. The CDR3 loop reads CASKVCYEQYF. CDR3 DNA (partial): TGTGCCAGCAAGGTCTGCTACGAG.

In regard to this clone: With the read ending 3 residues before the CDR3 end, the germline J gene is used to fill in that end. This chain joins TRBV6-2 or TRBV6-3 and TRBJ1-5; possible D gene TRBD1, 5 bases. V was clipped by 6 bases and J by 5 bases, with 17 bases between them. Germline CDR1 and CDR2: MNHEY and SVGEGT. The CDR3 is 15 amino acids. The CDR3 loop is CASSRLTGLHQPQHF. The DNA read from the CDR3 is TGTGCCAGCAGCCGACTCACGGGACTGCATCAGCCC.

Remarks on this clone: The read halts 3 residues ahead of the CDR3 end, with the missing end drawn from the germline J gene. The V call is TRBV7-9, the J call TRBJ2-5, with D perhaps TRBD1 (6 bases). V lost 3 bases and J lost 1, with 9 bases in between. CDR3 size: 14 residues. CDR1 and CDR2 (germline): SEHNR, FQNEAQ (reference sequence). The covered CDR3 bases are TGTGCCAGCAGCTTTCGGGACACCCAAGAGACC. It specifies CASSFRDTQET. The entire CDR3 sequence reads CASSFRDTQETQYF.

A note on this clone: The CDR3 end is not reached by the read, which stops 3 residues before it; the germline J gene fills it in. The V gene is TRBV18, the J gene TRBJ1-2; the match to TRBD1 covers 9 bases. The CDR3 has 15 amino acids. Germline V gene sequence: CDR1 KGHSH, CDR2 LQKENI. V shed 3 bases, J shed 2 bases, and the junction held 4 bases outside the gene matches. CDR3 DNA (partial): TGTGCCAGCTCACCGTGGGACAGGGAAAACTATGGC. It yields the protein CASSPWDRENYG. The whole CDR3 is CASSPWDRENYGYTF.

This clone was observed a handful of times. The read ends 3 residues early relative to the CDR3; the germline J gene fills the gap. The chain recombines TRBV2 with TRBJ2-1; D unclear. The V gene's germline CDR1 is SNHLY and CDR2 FYNNEI. The CDR3 is 13 residues long. V gave up 8 bases and J gave up 7 bases, with 15 bases separating them. CDR3: CASPRPLTNEQFF. The covered CDR3 bases are TGTGCCAGCCCAAGGCCACTAACGAATGAG.

This clone is termed medium-sized. The CDR3 end lies 3 residues beyond the end of the read and is filled in from the germline J gene. The chain recombines TRBV30 with TRBJ1-1; D is undetermined. The V end lost 3 bases, the J end lost 2 bases, and 7 bases lay between the germline ends. The CDR3 covers 12 residues. Per germline, CDR1 GTSNPN and CDR2 SVGIG (reference sequence). The CDR3: CAWRQTNTEAFF. CDR3 DNA (partial): TGTGCCTGGAGACAGACCAACACTGAA. The whole variable domain, filled in from reference TRBV30 and TRBJ1-1, reads SQTIHQWPATLVQPVGSPLSLECTVEGTSNPNLYWYRQAAGRGLQLLFYSVGIGQISSEVPQNLSASRPQDRQFILSSKKLLLSDSGFYLCAWRQTNTEAFFGQGTRLTVV.

This clone has ten or more counts. Sequencing ends 3 residues short of the CDR3 end; the germline J gene provides the rest. The chain carries TRBV6-2 or TRBV6-3 and TRBJ2-4; D might be TRBD1 or TRBD2, each matching 5 bases. Trimming removed 5 bases at V and 6 bases at J, with 11 bases between. The CDR3 spans 13 residues. Germline V gene data show CDR1 as MNHEY and CDR2 as SVGEGT. The part of the CDR3 DNA that was read is TGTGCCAGCAGTGAGAGGGGTAGAAACATT. It yields the protein CASSERGRNI. The CDR3 in full is CASSERGRNIQYF.

There are a few counts of this clone. The read comes to an end 3 residues before the CDR3 does, leaving the germline J gene to fill in the end. V is TRBV7-2 and J is TRBJ2-5; a weak D match, TRBD2 (6 bases). From germline, CDR1 is SGHTA and CDR2 FQGNSA. The CDR3 totals 15 residues. V was shortened by 2 bases and J by 2 bases, with 12 bases between the two germline ends. This chain's CDR3 is CASSLLGGDQETQYF. Partial CDR3 DNA: TGTGCCAGCAGCTTACTCGGGGGAGATCAAGAGACC.

This clone was seen a few times. The CDR3 end lies 3 residues beyond the end of the read and is filled in from the germline J gene. The rearrangement joins TRBV18 to TRBJ2-3; D unclear. CDR3 length: 12 residues. V lost 0 bases to trimming and J lost 4 bases, with 2 bases between them. CDR1 and CDR2 from the germline V gene are KGHSH and LQKENI. The DNA read from the CDR3 is TGTGCCAGCTCACCACCCGCAGATACG. It specifies CASSPPADT. The complete CDR3 reads CASSPPADTQYF.

This clone was detected only a few times. Sequencing ends 3 residues short of the CDR3 end; the germline J gene provides the rest. This sequence joins TRBV7-9 and TRBJ1-2; D is possibly TRBD1 (5 bases). Germline V CDR1 and CDR2: SEHNR, FQNEAQ (reference sequence). Trimming left V 1 base short and J 4 bases short, with 7 bases between. CDR3 size: 13 residues. CDR3 amino acids: CASSLVQGYGYTF. The CDR3 DNA, read in part, is TGTGCCAGCAGCTTAGTGCAGGGCTATGGC. The full variable domain, in which reference TRBV7-9 and TRBJ1-2 provide the parts outside the CDR3, is DTGVSQNPRHKITKRGQNVTFRCDPISEHNRLYWYRQTLGQGPEFLTYFQNEAQLEKSRLLSDRFSAERPKGSFSTLEIQRTEQGDSAMYLCASSLVQGYGYTFGSGTRLTVV.

In regard to this clone: Sequencing ends 3 residues short of the CDR3 end; the germline J gene provides the rest. The genes are TRBV5-5 and TRBJ2-3, with 8 bases fitting TRBD2. V shed 2 bases, J shed 4 bases, and the junction held 6 bases outside the gene matches. The CDR3 has 15 amino acids. The V gene's germline CDR1 is SGHKS and CDR2 YYEKEE (reference sequence). CDR3 protein: CASSFTAGGPDTQYF. The sequenced CDR3 bases are TGTGCCAGCAGCTTCACGGCGGGGGGACCAGATACG. Together with reference TRBV5-5 and TRBJ2-3, the CDR3 gives the full variable domain: DAGVTQSPTHLIKTRGQQVTLRCSPISGHKSVSWYQQVLGQGPQFIFQYYEKEERGRGNFPDRFSARQFPNYSSELNVNALLLGDSALYLCASSFTAGGPDTQYFGPGTRLTVL.

A word on this clone: With the read ending 3 residues before the CDR3 end, the germline J gene is used to fill in that end. This rearrangement joins TRBV18 to TRBJ2-7, with a tentative D call TRBD1 (6 bases). V lost 6 bases and J lost 6, with 24 bases in between. Per germline, CDR1 KGHSH and CDR2 LQKENI. CDR3 length equals 16 residues. The CDR3 protein is CASSATGWQDLSEQYF. Incomplete CDR3 DNA: TGTGCCAGCTCGGCAACAGGGTGGCAGGATTTAAGCGAG.

There are a few counts of this clone. The CDR3 end lies 3 residues beyond the end of the read and is filled in from the germline J gene. V is TRBV5-1 and J is TRBJ2-5; 9 bases align to TRBD1. Looked up from germline, CDR1 is SGHRS and CDR2 is YFSETQ. This CDR3 contains 13 residues. V lost 8 bases, J lost 5 bases, and 7 bases stayed unmatched. The CDR3 sequence is CASEDRGGETQYF. The sequenced CDR3 bases are TGCGCCAGTGAGGACAGGGGAGGGGAGACC.

This clone was counted between two and nine times. The read comes to an end 3 residues before the CDR3 does, leaving the germline J gene to fill in the end. The chain has TRBV20-1 and TRBJ1-2; unclear D gene. The CDR3 contains 14 residues. Trimming took 5 bases from V and 1 from J, leaving 14 bases between them. The germline V gene encodes CDR1 DFQATT and CDR2 SNEGSKA (reference sequence). CDR3 residues: CSASTGSDNYGYTF. Partial CDR3 DNA: TGCAGTGCTTCGACGGGTAGCGATAACTATGGC.

This clone was detected only a few times. Coverage ceases 3 residues before the CDR3 finishes, and the germline J gene fills in the end. The chain couples TRBV2 to TRBJ1-1, with D possibly being TRBD1 (5 bases). Trimming stripped 5 bases from V and 3 bases from J, with 19 bases between. The CDR3 is 16 residues long. Germline V lookup: CDR1 SNHLY, CDR2 FYNNEI. Incomplete CDR3 DNA: TGTGCCAGCAGTCTAGGGGAGCTGTGGTTGCACACTGAA. It specifies CASSLGELWLHTE. The complete CDR3 sequence is CASSLGELWLHTEAFF.

By sample fraction, this clone is medium-sized. The read ends 3 residues early relative to the CDR3; the germline J gene fills the gap. The chain joins TRBV29-1 to TRBJ2-1; 8 nucleotides align to TRBD2. Looked up from germline, CDR1 is SQVTM and CDR2 is ANQGSEA. V was clipped by 5 bases and J by 3 bases; unmatched bases: 0. The CDR3 runs 12 residues. Incomplete CDR3 DNA: TGCAGCGTTAGCGGGGGCTACAATGAG. Translating gives CSVSGGYNE. The CDR3, in full, reads CSVSGGYNEQFF.

Only a few counts were recorded for this clone. The read falls 3 residues short of the CDR3 end, and the missing part is taken from the germline J gene. The J gene is TRBJ2-2, the V gene TRBV2, with D possibly being TRBD2 (6 bases). The germline gives CDR1 SNHLY, CDR2 FYNNEI. With 6 bases removed from V and 0 bases from J, the gap between germline ends came to 8 bases. This CDR3 has 14 residues. This CDR3 reads CASREGSNTGELFF. The CDR3 bases that were read are TGTGCCAGCAGGGAGGGCTCGAACACCGGGGAG. Full variable domain (missing parts from reference TRBV2 and TRBJ2-2): EPEVTQTPSHQVTQMGQEVILRCVPISNHLYFYWYRQILGQKVEFLVSFYNNEISEKSEIFDDQFSVERPDGSNFTLKIRSTKLEDSAMYFCASREGSNTGELFFGEGSRLTVL.

About this clone itself: The CDR3 end falls 3 residues outside the read, so it is completed with the germline J gene. The chain combines TRBV19 with TRBJ1-6; 7 nucleotides align to TRBD1. V shed 7 bases, J shed 7 bases, and the junction held 7 bases outside the gene matches. Germline V lookup: CDR1 LNHDA, CDR2 SQIVND (reference sequence). The CDR3 length is 14 residues. Incomplete CDR3 DNA: TGTGCCAGTATCCCTGGGACAGCGAATTCACCC. Protein product: CASIPGTANSP. The entire CDR3 protein is CASIPGTANSPLHF.

On this clone itself: Sequencing ends 3 residues short of the CDR3 end; the germline J gene provides the rest. The rearrangement links TRBV7-8 to TRBJ2-5; 7 bases agree with TRBD2. The V and J ends lost 5 bases and 5 bases, in that order; junction bases with no gene match: 8. Germline CDR1 is SGHVS and CDR2 is FQNEAQ. CDR3 length: 14 amino acids. The CDR3 bases that were read are TGTGCCAGCAGCCCCCCGGGGGGAACGGAGACC. Protein sequence: CASSPPGGTET. The complete CDR3 reads CASSPPGGTETQYF. The variable domain in full, with the rest retrieved from reference TRBV7-8 and TRBJ2-5, is GAGVSQSPRYKVAKRGQDVALRCDPISGHVSLFWYQQALGQGPEFLTYFQNEAQLDKSGLPSDRFFAERPEGSVSTLKIQRTQQEDSAVYLCASSPPGGTETQYFGPGTRLLVL.

This clone was counted between two and nine times. The read finishes 3 residues shy of the CDR3 end, and the germline J gene is used to complete it. V and J are TRBV2 and TRBJ2-7; D tentatively reads TRBD1 or TRBD2 (7 bases each). CDR1 and CDR2 from the germline V gene are SNHLY and FYNNEI. With 7 bases removed from V and 6 bases from J, the gap between germline ends came to 25 bases. The CDR3 is made up of 16 amino acids. The CDR3 DNA, read in part, is TGTGCCAGCACTGGGGGGAGGGGGCTTGGACGCCTCGAG. Protein sequence: CASTGGRGLGRLE. The whole CDR3 reads CASTGGRGLGRLEQYF.